This T cell receptor beta chain was sequenced in a study of post-analysis software for immune sequencing data. With 0 bases removed from V and 0 bases from J, the gap between germline ends came to 9 bases. The CDR3 contains 16 residues. Presence of unique molecular identifiers characterized the TCR beta cDNA libraries. MiXCR, applied by TCRdb to the PCR reads, yields one record per CDR3 protein. Of fewer than 550,000 distinct CDR3 sequences detected, roughly 34% appear once; the ten largest clones hold approximately 5.4%. A single count supports this clonotype. The antigen is not known. Findings of the study overall: Five or six TRBV segments, TRBV5-6, TRBV5-1 and TRBV20-1 among them, were found more frequent in patients than controls.

The receptor was derived from a girl aged 2 to 17 with multiple sclerosis. The material sequenced was blood. This chain joins TRBV12-3 or TRBV12-4 and TRBJ1-5; no definite D call. CDR3 in DNA: TGTGCCAGCAGTTTAGCCGGAATAAATAGCAATCAGCCCCAGCATTTT. This translates into CASSLAGINSNQPQHF.